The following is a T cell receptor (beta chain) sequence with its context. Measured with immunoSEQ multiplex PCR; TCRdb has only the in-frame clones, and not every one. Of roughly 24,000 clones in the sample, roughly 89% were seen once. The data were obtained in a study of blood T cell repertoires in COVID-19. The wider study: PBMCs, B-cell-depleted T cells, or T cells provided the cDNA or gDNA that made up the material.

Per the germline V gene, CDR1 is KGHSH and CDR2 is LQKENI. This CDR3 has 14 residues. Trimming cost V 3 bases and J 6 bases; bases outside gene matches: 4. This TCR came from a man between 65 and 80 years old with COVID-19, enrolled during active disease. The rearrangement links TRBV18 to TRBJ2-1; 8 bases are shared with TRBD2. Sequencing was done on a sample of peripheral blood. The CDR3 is CASSPGTSVNEQFF. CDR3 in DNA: TGTGCCAGCTCACCCGGGACTAGTGTCAATGAGCAGTTCTTC.